The 24 T cell receptor beta chains below come from one sample, sequenced in a study of blood T cell repertoires in COVID-19. The data were produced by immunoSEQ multiplex PCR, yet TCRdb's version contains in-frame clones alone and is incomplete. Of about 200,000 clones listed, roughly 90% are singletons. Sequenced material: PBMCs or T cells enriched from blood (not recorded which). These receptors were collected from a woman aged 18-29 years who had recovered from COVID-19.

The chain links TRBV9 to TRBJ2-3, with 9 bases fitting TRBD1. This CDR3 region has 18 residues. Per germline, CDR1 SGDLS and CDR2 YYNGEE. V gave up 0 bases and J gave up 6 bases; unmatched junction bases: 14. The CDR3 region has the DNA TGTGCCAGCAGCGTAGGGGGGACAGGGCCCCTTCCGTCGGATACGCAGTATTTT. Its translation is CASSVGGTGPLPSDTQYF.

The V and J genes are TRBV2 and TRBJ1-5; TRBD1 matches 8 bases. With 4 bases clipped from V and 6 bases from J, the junction kept 8 bases outside the gene matches. The CDR3 runs to 15 residues. Germline-derived CDR1 and CDR2 are SNHLY and FYNNEI. CDR3: CASSGQGALGQPQHF. DNA for the CDR3: TGTGCCAGCAGTGGCCAGGGGGCCTTGGGTCAGCCCCAGCATTTT.

The rearrangement uses TRBV6-5 and TRBJ2-5, with 9 bases aligning to TRBD2. J was trimmed by 2 bases and V by 0 bases; bases with no gene match: 4. The CDR3 has 16 residues. In germline, CDR1 is MNHEY, CDR2 SVGAGI. In nucleotides, the CDR3 is TGTGCCAGCAGTTACTCCGAAGCGGGGGGACAAGAGACCCAGTACTTC. Its protein is CASSYSEAGGQETQYF.

The rearrangement uses TRBV4-2 and TRBJ2-2, with 8 positions matching TRBD2. CDR3 length equals 15 residues. The junction had 1 base not matched to a gene; V was cut back by 1 base and J by 3 bases. The germline V gene encodes CDR1 LGHNA and CDR2 YNFKEQ. This CDR3 reads CASSQAGGHTGELFF. CDR3 nucleotide sequence: TGTGCCAGCAGCCAAGCGGGGGGGCACACCGGGGAGCTGTTTTTT.

The chain couples TRBV2 to TRBJ2-1; 7 bases are a match to TRBD1. Germline CDR1 SNHLY, CDR2 FYNNEI. After removal of 6 bases from V and 13 bases from J, the junction contained 6 bases not matched to a gene. The CDR3 extends over 11 amino acids. CDR3 loop: CASSADRRQFF. The CDR3 region has the DNA TGTGCCAGCAGCGCGGACAGGAGACAGTTCTTC.

The genes are TRBV30 and TRBJ2-7, with D tentatively TRBD2 (6 bases). Trimming shortened V by 3 bases and J by 0 bases, and 12 bases separated the two germline ends. CDR3 length: 14 residues. In germline, CDR1 is GTSNPN, CDR2 SVGIG (reference sequence). The CDR3 region has the DNA TGTGCCTGGAGCCAAGGAGGGAGCTCCTACGAGCAGTACTTC. Translation gives CAWSQGGSSYEQYF. Complete variable domain (other parts from reference TRBV30 and TRBJ2-7): SQTIHQWPATLVQPVGSPLSLECTVEGTSNPNLYWYRQAAGRGLQLLFYSVGIGQISSEVPQNLSASRPQDRQFILSSKKLLLSDSGFYLCAWSQGGSSYEQYFGPGTRLTVT.

The rearrangement joins TRBV2 to TRBJ1-6; the match to TRBD1 covers 7 bases. CDR1 and CDR2 (germline): SNHLY, FYNNEI. CDR3 size: 15 residues. V dropped 10 bases and J dropped 4; count of bases not matched to a gene: 10. CDR3 coding DNA: TGTGCCACTCAAAGGGGACAGTCTTATAATTCACCCCTCCACTTT. Translated: CATQRGQSYNSPLHF.

The J gene is TRBJ2-7, the V gene TRBV10-3; tentatively, D is TRBD1 (6 bases). The CDR3 runs 16 residues. V lost 0 bases and J lost 2, with 14 bases in between. CDR1 ENHRY and CDR2 SYGVKD come from the germline V gene. The CDR3 DNA reads TGTGCCATCAGTGAGTCAGGGACACGGGGAACCTACGAGCAGTACTTC. Its translation: CAISESGTRGTYEQYF.

In this sample, this clone turned up a few times. This chain uses TRBV5-4 with TRBJ1-5; TRBD1 matches 9 bases. The CDR3 totals 15 residues. V gave up 3 bases and J gave up 7 bases; unmatched junction bases: 8. Germline assignment: CDR1 SGHNT and CDR2 YYREEE (reference sequence). The CDR3 bases are TGTGCCAGCAGCTCAGGGACAGGGAAAAACCAGCCCCAGCATTTT. Translation: CASSSGTGKNQPQHF.

The J gene is TRBJ2-1, the V gene TRBV27; D might be TRBD2 (5 bases). Germline V gives CDR1 MNHEY, CDR2 SMNVEV (reference sequence). Trimming pared 2 bases from V and 4 bases from J, leaving 18 bases between. This CDR3 spans 17 amino acids. The CDR3 is CASSLNLAGRLYNEQFF. CDR3 nucleotides: TGTGCCAGCAGTTTAAATCTGGCGGGCAGACTTTACAATGAGCAGTTCTTC.

The chain carries TRBV3-1 (or the pseudogene TRBV3-2) and TRBJ2-1; TRBD2 is a possible D gene (6 bases). The CDR3 is 18 residues long. Trimming pared 0 bases from V and 4 bases from J, leaving 19 bases between. Germline V lookup: CDR1 LGHDT, CDR2 YNNKEL (reference sequence). The CDR3 DNA reads as TGTGCCAGCAGCCAAGATAACTTGGGGGGACCGATTTACAATGAGCAGTTCTTC. Protein sequence: CASSQDNLGGPIYNEQFF.

The chain combines TRBV29-1 with TRBJ2-1, with 9 bases fitting TRBD2. V shed 7 bases, J shed 0 bases, and the junction held 7 bases outside the gene matches. The CDR3 runs to 15 residues. Germline loops: CDR1 SQVTM, CDR2 ANQGSEA. This CDR3 reads CSGEGSGGSYNEQFF. In DNA, the CDR3 is TGCAGCGGAGAGGGTAGCGGGGGCTCCTACAATGAGCAGTTCTTC.

This clone was recorded only once. The gene calls are TRBV28 and TRBJ2-7; a possible D gene is TRBD1 (6 bases). The CDR3 sequence is 14 residues long. Trimming stripped 1 base from V and 3 bases from J, with 10 bases between. Germline V lookup: CDR1 MDHEN, CDR2 SYDVKM. The CDR3 region is CASSLSTGLYEQYF. CDR3 bases: TGTGCCAGCAGTTTATCGACAGGCCTCTACGAGCAGTACTTC.

The rearrangement uses TRBV27 and TRBJ2-1; tentatively, D is TRBD2 (5 bases). The CDR3 is 16 amino acids. CDR1 and CDR2 (germline): MNHEY, SMNVEV (reference sequence). Trimming took off 4 bases at V and 7 bases at J, with 20 bases between the two ends. Written as DNA, the CDR3 is TGTGCCAGCAGTTATTCGGTGGGCGGGTTCACAAATGAGCAGTTCTTC. Its protein is CASSYSVGGFTNEQFF.

The rearrangement uses TRBV7-9 and TRBJ1-4; 7 bases match TRBD1. This CDR3 has 13 amino acids. With 9 bases clipped from V and 0 bases from J, the junction kept 1 base outside the gene matches. Germline V lookup: CDR1 SEHNR, CDR2 FQNEAQ (reference sequence). CDR3: CASTGATNEKLFF. CDR3 coding DNA: TGTGCCAGTACAGGGGCAACTAATGAAAAACTGTTTTTT.

The V and J genes are TRBV7-3 and TRBJ1-6, with D unclear. Trimming removed 5 bases at V and 4 bases at J, with 6 bases between. The length of the CDR3 is 13 residues. Germline lookup yields CDR1 SGHTA and CDR2 FQGTGA. The CDR3 loop reads CASSPGYNSPLHF. CDR3 nucleotide sequence: TGTGCCAGCAGCCCCGGGTATAATTCACCCCTCCACTTT.

This chain uses TRBV28 with TRBJ2-1; TRBD2 aligns across 8 bases. The V gene end was trimmed by 8 bases and the J gene end by 8 bases; junction bases not matched to a gene: 11. CDR3 length equals 14 residues. Germline V CDR1 and CDR2: MDHEN, SYDVKM. CDR3 DNA: TGTGCCAGCCTTCTCGGGGGGGGCCCTGATGAGCAGTTCTTC. It yields the protein CASLLGGGPDEQFF.

The chain employs TRBV4-2 and TRBJ2-2, with TRBD2 matching over 7 bases. CDR3 length equals 17 residues. Germline V gene data show CDR1 as LGHNA and CDR2 as YNFKEQ. With V trimmed by 0 bases and J by 0 bases, 4 bases remained unmatched. The CDR3 sequence: CASSQDPAGANTGELFF. The CDR3, as DNA: TGTGCCAGCAGCCAAGATCCCGCGGGGGCGAACACCGGGGAGCTGTTTTTT.

The chain joins TRBV12-5 to TRBJ2-7; TRBD2 aligns across 12 bases. The V gene's germline CDR1 is LGHNT and CDR2 FRNRAP. The CDR3 totals 14 residues. Trimming at V came to 3 bases and at J to 5 bases, leaving 2 bases not matched to a gene. CDR3: CASGLGLAGNEQYF. The CDR3 coding sequence is TGTGCTAGTGGTTTAGGACTAGCGGGGAACGAGCAGTACTTC.

The chain joins TRBV5-1 to TRBJ1-1; D may be TRBD1 (6 bases). CDR1 and CDR2 from the germline V gene are SGHRS and YFSETQ. CDR3 size: 14 residues. V lost 5 bases and J lost 7, with 18 bases in between. CDR3 sequence: CASSVGKGGGEAFF. Written as DNA, the CDR3 is TGCGCCAGCAGTGTGGGCAAAGGGGGTGGTGAAGCTTTCTTT.

This chain links TRBV15 with TRBJ1-2, with 7 bases identical to TRBD1. In germline, CDR1 is LNHNV, CDR2 YYDKDF (reference sequence). The CDR3 sequence is 15 residues long. Trimming at V came to 5 bases and at J to 8 bases, leaving 14 bases not matched to a gene. The CDR3 spells CATSPRQKGAEGYTF. As DNA, the CDR3 is TGTGCCACCAGCCCAAGACAGAAGGGGGCAGAGGGCTACACCTTC.

The genes are TRBV3-1 (or the pseudogene TRBV3-2) and TRBJ1-4; a weak D match, TRBD1 (6 bases). Trimming removed 1 base from V and 10 bases from J, with 19 bases in between. CDR1 LGHDT and CDR2 YNNKEL come from the germline V gene (reference sequence). The CDR3 consists of 16 residues. In nucleotides, the CDR3 is TGTGCCAGCAGCCAAGGCGAGACAGGTAGAAGTGGAAAACTGTTTTTT. As protein: CASSQGETGRSGKLFF.

V usage is TRBV19 and J usage is TRBJ1-2; perhaps TRBD1 as D (6 bases). Trimming shortened V by 5 bases and J by 4 bases, and 11 bases separated the two germline ends. Germline V gene lookup returns CDR1 LNHDA and CDR2 SQIVND (reference sequence). CDR3 length equals 13 residues. This chain's CDR3 is CASSPRDIYGYTF. The CDR3 DNA follows: TGTGCCAGTAGTCCCCGGGACATCTATGGCTACACCTTC.

The rearrangement links TRBV28 to TRBJ1-2, with D possibly TRBD1 on 5 matching bases. The CDR3 is 13 amino acids. Per the germline V gene, CDR1 is MDHEN and CDR2 is SYDVKM. With 6 bases removed from V and 5 bases from J, the gap between germline ends came to 13 bases. CDR3 loop: CASRVGHGYGYTF. The CDR3 nucleotides are TGTGCCAGCAGGGTCGGACATGGTTATGGCTACACCTTC.